This T cell receptor beta chain came from a study of cytomegalovirus exposure and HLA in healthy donors. Germline CDR1 reads SSHAT; CDR2 reads FNYEAQ (reference sequence). The CDR3 loop spans 15 amino acids. PCR used 60 Vbeta primers and 13 Jbeta primers. Method: immunoSEQ multiplex PCR; TCRdb's copy keeps in-frame clones and lacks some. The table lists approximately 220,000 clones, roughly four fifths of them singletons. Study findings and constraints: As a later analysis showed, several of the most significant clusters appeared to be linked to common viral pathogens. In a later analysis, HLA-C alleles had the fewest associated TCRs, DRB1 alleles the most. Cytomegalovirus-associated TCR beta chains were listed, numbering 164. In a later analysis, most CMV-associated TCR beta chains appeared HLA-restricted.

Concerning this clone itself: Its cognate antigen is unknown. The junction differs from germline at one of its ends, possibly a read error.

The receptor was isolated from a girl aged 5-17 years in good health and CMV-seronegative. Input material: PBMCs. The rearrangement links TRBV7-7 to TRBJ1-3; D not resolved. The CDR3 coding sequence is TGTGCTAGCAACACGGTTGTGGGAGTAGGAAACACCATATATTTT. Residues: CASNTVVGVGNTIYF.